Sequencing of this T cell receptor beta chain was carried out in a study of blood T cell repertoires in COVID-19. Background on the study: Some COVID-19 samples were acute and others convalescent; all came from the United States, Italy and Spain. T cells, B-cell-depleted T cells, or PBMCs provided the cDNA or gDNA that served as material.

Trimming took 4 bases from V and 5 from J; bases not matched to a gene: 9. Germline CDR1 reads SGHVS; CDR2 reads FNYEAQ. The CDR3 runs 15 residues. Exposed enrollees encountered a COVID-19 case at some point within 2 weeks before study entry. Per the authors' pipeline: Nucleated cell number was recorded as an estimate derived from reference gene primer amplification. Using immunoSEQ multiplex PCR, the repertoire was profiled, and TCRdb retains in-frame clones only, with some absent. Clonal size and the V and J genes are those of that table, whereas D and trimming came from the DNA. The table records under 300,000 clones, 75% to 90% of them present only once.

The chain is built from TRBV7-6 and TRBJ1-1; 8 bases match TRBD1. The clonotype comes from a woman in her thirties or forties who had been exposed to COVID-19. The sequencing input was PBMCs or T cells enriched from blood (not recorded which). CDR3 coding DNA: TGTGCCAGCAGCTCCCGACAGGGGAGAAGAACTGAAGCTTTCTTT. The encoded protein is CASSSRQGRRTEAFF.